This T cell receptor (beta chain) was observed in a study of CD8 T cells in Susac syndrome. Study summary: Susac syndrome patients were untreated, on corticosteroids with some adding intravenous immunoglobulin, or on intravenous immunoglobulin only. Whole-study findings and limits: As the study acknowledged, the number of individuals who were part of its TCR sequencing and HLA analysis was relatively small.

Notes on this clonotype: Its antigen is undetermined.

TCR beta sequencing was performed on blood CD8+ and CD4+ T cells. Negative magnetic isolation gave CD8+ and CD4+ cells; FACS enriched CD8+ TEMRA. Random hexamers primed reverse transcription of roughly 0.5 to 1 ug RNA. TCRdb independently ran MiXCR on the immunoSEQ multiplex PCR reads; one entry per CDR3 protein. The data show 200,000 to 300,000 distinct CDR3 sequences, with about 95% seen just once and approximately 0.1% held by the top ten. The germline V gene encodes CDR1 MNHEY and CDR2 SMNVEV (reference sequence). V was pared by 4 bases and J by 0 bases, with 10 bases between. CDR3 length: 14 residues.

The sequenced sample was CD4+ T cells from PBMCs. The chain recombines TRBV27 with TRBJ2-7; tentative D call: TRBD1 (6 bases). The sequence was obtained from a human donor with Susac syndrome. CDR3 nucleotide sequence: TGTGCCAGCAGTTACAGGGAATTCTCCTACGAGCAGTACTTC. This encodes CASSYREFSYEQYF.